This entry describes one T cell receptor (beta chain). Its antigen is unidentified. TCRdb keeps only in-frame clones here, not all; method: immunoSEQ multiplex PCR. The sample yields more than 95,000 clones, 82% seen once. The data belong to a study of T cell clones after liver transplantation. At the level of the study: Samples came pre-transplant, pre-randomization before withdrawal, and post-randomization after withdrawal ended.

Findings of the study overall: The donor-reactive repertoire was only partly measurable in a couple of subjects, lacking donor cells.

The V and J ends lost 7 bases and 4 bases respectively, with 17 bases between them. Germline CDR1 and CDR2: SNHLY and FYNNEI. The CDR3 runs to 15 residues. This chain joins TRBV2 and TRBJ2-1; either TRBD1 or TRBD2 may fit D (7 bases each). The source material was CD4+ T cells from blood, sampled before liver transplant. The TCR originated in a human donor who received a liver transplant. DNA for the CDR3: TGTGCCAGCACCAGGGGAGGGGGCCTTTACAATGAGCAGTTCTTC. Translated, it gives CASTRGGGLYNEQFF.